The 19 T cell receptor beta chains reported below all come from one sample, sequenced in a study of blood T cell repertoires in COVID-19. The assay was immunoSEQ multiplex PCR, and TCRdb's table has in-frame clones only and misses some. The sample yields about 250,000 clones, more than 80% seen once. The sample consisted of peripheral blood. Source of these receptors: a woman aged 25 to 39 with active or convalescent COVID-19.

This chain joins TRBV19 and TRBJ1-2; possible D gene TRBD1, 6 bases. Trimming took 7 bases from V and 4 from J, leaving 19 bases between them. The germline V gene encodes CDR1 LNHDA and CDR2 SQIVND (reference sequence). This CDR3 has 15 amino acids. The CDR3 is CASTPPGQTLYGYTF. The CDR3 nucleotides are TGTGCCAGTACCCCCCCCGGACAGACCCTCTATGGCTACACCTTC.

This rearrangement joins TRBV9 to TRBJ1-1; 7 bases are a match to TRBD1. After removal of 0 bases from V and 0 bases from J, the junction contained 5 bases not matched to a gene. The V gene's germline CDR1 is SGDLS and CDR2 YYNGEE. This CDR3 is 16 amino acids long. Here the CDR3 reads CASSVGGGGLNTEAFF. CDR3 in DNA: TGTGCCAGCAGCGTAGGAGGGGGCGGCCTGAACACTGAAGCTTTCTTT.

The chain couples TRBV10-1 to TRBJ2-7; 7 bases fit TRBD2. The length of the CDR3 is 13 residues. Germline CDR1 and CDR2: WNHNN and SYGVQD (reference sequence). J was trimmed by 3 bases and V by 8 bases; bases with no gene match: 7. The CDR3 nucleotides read TGCGCCAGCGTGGGACTACTCCACTACGAGCAGTACTTC. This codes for CASVGLLHYEQYF.

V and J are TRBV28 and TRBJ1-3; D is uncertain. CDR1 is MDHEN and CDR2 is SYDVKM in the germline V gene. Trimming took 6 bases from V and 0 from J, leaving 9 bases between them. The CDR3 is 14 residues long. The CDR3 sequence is CASSRGSSGNTIYF. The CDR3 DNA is TGTGCCAGCAGCCGGGGTAGCTCTGGAAACACCATATATTTT.

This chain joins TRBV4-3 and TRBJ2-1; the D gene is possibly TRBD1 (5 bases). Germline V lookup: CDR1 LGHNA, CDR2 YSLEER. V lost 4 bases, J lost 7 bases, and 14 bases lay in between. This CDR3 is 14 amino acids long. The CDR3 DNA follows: TGCGCCAGCAGCCGGTATCAAAGGGGAAATGAGCAGTTCTTC. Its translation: CASSRYQRGNEQFF.

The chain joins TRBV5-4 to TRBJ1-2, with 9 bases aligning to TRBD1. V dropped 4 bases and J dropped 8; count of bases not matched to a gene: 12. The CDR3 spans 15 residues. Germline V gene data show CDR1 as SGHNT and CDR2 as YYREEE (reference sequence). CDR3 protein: CASSNPQDRGNGYTF. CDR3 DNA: TGTGCCAGCAGCAACCCCCAAGACAGGGGGAACGGCTACACCTTC.

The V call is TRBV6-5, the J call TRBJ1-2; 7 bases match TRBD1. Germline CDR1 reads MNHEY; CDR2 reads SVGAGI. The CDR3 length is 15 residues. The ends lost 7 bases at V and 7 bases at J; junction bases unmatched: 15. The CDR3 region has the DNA TGTGCCAGCAACCAACAACCCGACAGGGCGGGTGGCTACACCTTC. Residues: CASNQQPDRAGGYTF.

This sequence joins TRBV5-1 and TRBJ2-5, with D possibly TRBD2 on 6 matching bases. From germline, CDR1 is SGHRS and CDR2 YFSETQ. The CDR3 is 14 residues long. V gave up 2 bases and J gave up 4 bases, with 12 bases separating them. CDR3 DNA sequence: TGCGCCAGCAGCTTAGGGACTGGGTCAGAGACCCAGTACTTC. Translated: CASSLGTGSETQYF. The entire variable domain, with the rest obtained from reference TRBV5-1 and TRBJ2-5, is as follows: KAGVTQTPRYLIKTRGQQVTLSCSPISGHRSVSWYQQTPGQGLQFLFEYFSETQRNKGNFPGRFSGRQFSNSRSEMNVSTLELGDSALYLCASSLGTGSETQYFGPGTRLLVL.

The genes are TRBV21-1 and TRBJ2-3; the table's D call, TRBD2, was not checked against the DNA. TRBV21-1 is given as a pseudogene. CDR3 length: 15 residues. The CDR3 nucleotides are TGTGCCAGCAGCAAAGAAGGACTGGAGGGAGATACGCAGTATTTT. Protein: CASSKEGLEGDTQYF.

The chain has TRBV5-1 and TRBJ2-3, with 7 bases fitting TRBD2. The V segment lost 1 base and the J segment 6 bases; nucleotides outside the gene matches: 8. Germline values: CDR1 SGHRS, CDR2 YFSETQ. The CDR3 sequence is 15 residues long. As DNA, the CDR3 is TGCGCCAGCAGCTTGCCCGGGACGGGAGGTGATACGCAGTATTTT. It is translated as CASSLPGTGGDTQYF.

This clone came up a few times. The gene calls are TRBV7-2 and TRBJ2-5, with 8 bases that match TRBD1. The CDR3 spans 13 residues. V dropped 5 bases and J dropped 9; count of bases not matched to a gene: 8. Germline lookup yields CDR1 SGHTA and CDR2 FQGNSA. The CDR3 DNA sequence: TGTGCCAGCAGCACAGGACAGGGTCTCCCCCAGTACTTC. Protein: CASSTGQGLPQYF.

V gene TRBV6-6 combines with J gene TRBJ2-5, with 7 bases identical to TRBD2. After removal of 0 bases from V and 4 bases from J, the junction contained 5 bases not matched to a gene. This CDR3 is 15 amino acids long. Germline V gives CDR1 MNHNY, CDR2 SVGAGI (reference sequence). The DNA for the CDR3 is TGTGCCAGCAGTTACTCTGAGCGGGGACGAGAGACCCAGTACTTC. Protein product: CASSYSERGRETQYF.

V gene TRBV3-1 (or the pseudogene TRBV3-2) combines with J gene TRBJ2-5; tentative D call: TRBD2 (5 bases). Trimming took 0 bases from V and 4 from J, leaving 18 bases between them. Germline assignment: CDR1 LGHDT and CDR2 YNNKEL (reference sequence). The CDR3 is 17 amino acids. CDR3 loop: CASSQEVGLPGLETQYF. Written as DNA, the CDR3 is TGTGCCAGCAGCCAAGAAGTAGGACTCCCGGGGTTAGAGACCCAGTACTTC.

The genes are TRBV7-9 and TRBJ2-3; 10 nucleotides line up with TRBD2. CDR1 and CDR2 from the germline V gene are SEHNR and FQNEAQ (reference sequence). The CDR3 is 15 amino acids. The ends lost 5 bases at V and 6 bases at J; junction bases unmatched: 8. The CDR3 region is CASSPSSGGADTQYF. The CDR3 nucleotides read TGTGCCAGCAGCCCTTCCAGCGGGGGGGCGGATACGCAGTATTTT.

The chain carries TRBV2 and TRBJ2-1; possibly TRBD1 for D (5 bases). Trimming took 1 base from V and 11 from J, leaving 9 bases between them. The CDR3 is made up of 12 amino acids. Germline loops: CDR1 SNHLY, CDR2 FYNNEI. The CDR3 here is CASSEGAGKQFF. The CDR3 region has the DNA TGTGCCAGCAGTGAAGGGGCAGGGAAGCAGTTCTTC.

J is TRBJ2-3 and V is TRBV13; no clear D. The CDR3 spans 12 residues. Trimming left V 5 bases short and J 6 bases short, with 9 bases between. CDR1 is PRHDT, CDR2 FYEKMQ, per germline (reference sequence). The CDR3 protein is CASSQQPDTQYF. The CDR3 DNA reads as TGTGCCAGCAGCCAACAACCTGATACGCAGTATTTT.

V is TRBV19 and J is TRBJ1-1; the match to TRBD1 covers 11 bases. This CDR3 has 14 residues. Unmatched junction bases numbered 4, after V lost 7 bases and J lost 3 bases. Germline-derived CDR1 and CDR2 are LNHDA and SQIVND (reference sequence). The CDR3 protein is CASTWDRGDTEAFF. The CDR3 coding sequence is TGTGCCAGTACCTGGGACAGGGGGGACACTGAAGCTTTCTTT. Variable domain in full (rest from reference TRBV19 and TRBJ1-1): DGGITQSPKYLFRKEGQNVTLSCEQNLNHDAMYWYRQDPGQGLRLIYYSQIVNDFQKGDIAEGYSVSREKKESFPLTVTSAQKNPTAFYLCASTWDRGDTEAFFGQGTRLTVV.

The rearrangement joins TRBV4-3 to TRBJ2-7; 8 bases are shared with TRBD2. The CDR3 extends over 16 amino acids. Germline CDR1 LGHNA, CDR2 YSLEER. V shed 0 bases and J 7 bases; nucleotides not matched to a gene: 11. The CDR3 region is CASSQDWAGSGGEQYF. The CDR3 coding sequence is TGCGCCAGCAGCCAAGATTGGGCTGGTTCGGGGGGGGAGCAGTACTTC.

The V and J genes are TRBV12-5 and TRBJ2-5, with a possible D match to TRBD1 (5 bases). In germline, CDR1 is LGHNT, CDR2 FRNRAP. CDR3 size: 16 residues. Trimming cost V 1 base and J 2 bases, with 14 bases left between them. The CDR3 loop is CASGLASTGPQETQYF. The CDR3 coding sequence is TGTGCTAGTGGTTTGGCCAGTACAGGACCACAAGAGACCCAGTACTTC. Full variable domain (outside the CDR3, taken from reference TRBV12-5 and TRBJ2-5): DARVTQTPRHKVTEMGQEVTMRCQPILGHNTVFWYRQTMMQGLELLAYFRNRAPLDDSGMPKDRFSAEMPDATLATLKIQPSEPRDSAVYFCASGLASTGPQETQYFGPGTRLLVL.